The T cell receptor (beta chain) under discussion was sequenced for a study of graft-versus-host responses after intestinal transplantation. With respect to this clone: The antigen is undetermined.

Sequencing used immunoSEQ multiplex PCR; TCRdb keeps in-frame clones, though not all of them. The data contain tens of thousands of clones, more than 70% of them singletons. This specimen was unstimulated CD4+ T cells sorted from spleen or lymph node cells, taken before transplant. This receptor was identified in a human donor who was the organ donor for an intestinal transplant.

CDR3 sequence (DNA): TGCGCCAGCAGCGCGTGGACAGGGGGAGCCTACAATGAGCAGTTCTTC. This gives the protein CASSAWTGGAYNEQFF. This sequence joins TRBV5-1 and TRBJ2-1; 10 positions agree with TRBD1. The CDR3 loop spans 16 amino acids. Germline loops: CDR1 SGHRS, CDR2 YFSETQ. With 4 bases clipped from V and 2 bases from J, the junction kept 6 bases outside the gene matches.